The present entry profiles one TCR beta chain with its context. Its matching antigen is unknown. This sample is part of a study of post-analysis software for immune sequencing data. Study in general: Disease courses included relapsing-remitting, secondary progressive and progressive-relapsing multiple sclerosis.

Study-level findings and limits: TRBV segments more frequent in patients than in controls numbered a few and included TRBV5-6, TRBV5-1 and TRBV20-1. In multiple sclerosis, normalized Chao1 diversity was significantly below that of controls. When the samples were clustered directly with F measure, those that had been prepared in the same batch showed strong co-clustering.

Germline V gene sequence: CDR1 SGHDT, CDR2 YYEEEE. Between the trimmed V and J ends, which lost 0 bases and 1 base, there was a span of 8 bases. The CDR3 consists of 14 residues. Unique molecular identifiers featured in each of the TCR beta cDNA libraries. Each batch of about 0.95 to 10 million T cells produced hundreds of thousands of cDNA molecules. Via MiXCR, TCRdb re-called the PCR reads, giving one row per CDR3 protein. The data show under 900,000 distinct CDR3 sequences, approximately 53% seen once. The sequencing input was blood. This chain links TRBV5-6 with TRBJ2-7; D is possibly TRBD2 (5 bases). The source of this sequence is a girl aged 10 to 17 with multiple sclerosis. CDR3 sequence: CASSLGLKSYEQYF. The CDR3 DNA follows: TGTGCCAGCAGCTTGGGACTAAAGTCCTACGAGCAGTACTTC.